This T cell receptor beta chain was identified during a study of T cells in Graves' hyperthyroidism and ophthalmopathy. General study findings and limits: Blood also held most thyroid clonotypes expanded beyond 0.001.

This clonotype was seen at least ten times. No antigen is known for it. TCR beta CDR3 regions were amplified from RNA transcripts. Primed by the HTBI set, a first-round RT-PCR was run on the TCR CDR3. Each CDR3 protein is one row after TCRdb ran MiXCR on the multiplex PCR reads. The top ten clones hold less than 20% of a sample with around 480,000 distinct CDR3 sequences, around 15% of them seen once. The sequence derives from a woman younger than 30 with Graves' hyperthyroidism. The sequenced sample was blood.

The CDR3 DNA is TGCGCCAGCACATCGGGGGAGCACGACGAGCAGTACTTC. This translates into CASTSGEHDEQYF. The V gene is TRBV10-2, the J gene TRBJ2-7; TRBD2 might be the D (6 bases). CDR1 is WSHSY and CDR2 is SAAADI in the germline V gene. The V gene lost 7 bases and the J gene lost 5 bases, with 15 bases spanning the gap. There are 13 residues in the CDR3.